This T cell receptor (beta chain) was found in a study of CD8+CD57+ T cells in acquired aplastic anemia. This clonotype was seen ten or more times. V was pared by 4 bases and J by 3 bases, with 9 bases between. Germline V lookup: CDR1 DFQATT, CDR2 SNEGSKA (reference sequence). The CDR3 has 12 amino acids. TCR beta VDJ and CDR3 profiles were obtained from a genomic DNA template. TCRdb re-called the reads with MiXCR, one entry per CDR3 protein. Of roughly 170,000 distinct CDR3 sequences in the sample, about 64% were seen once. The TCR sequence derives from a human donor in good health. This chain links TRBV20-1 with TRBJ1-1; unclear D gene. The sample comprised sorted CD4+, CD8+, or CD8+CD57+ T cells (not recorded which) from PBMCs. This CDR3 is CSAKQSDTEAFF. The DNA for the CDR3 is TGCAGTGCTAAACAGTCGGACACTGAAGCTTTCTTT.